Shown below are 15 T cell receptor beta chains from a single sample sequenced in a study of blood T cell repertoires in COVID-19. Some clones are missing from TCRdb's copy, which holds only in-frame ones; the method was immunoSEQ multiplex PCR. Of around 290,000 clones in the sample, approximately 91% were seen once. Sequenced sample: peripheral blood. Receptor source: a woman aged 25 to 39 with COVID-19, enrolled during active disease.

This rearrangement joins TRBV5-1 to TRBJ2-1, with TRBD2 matching 10 bases. After removal of 4 bases from V and 5 bases from J, the junction contained 6 bases not matched to a gene. Germline-derived CDR1 and CDR2 are SGHRS and YFSETQ. The CDR3 has 15 residues. The CDR3 is CASSPGTSVHNEQFF. The CDR3 coding sequence is TGCGCCAGCAGCCCCGGGACTAGCGTACACAATGAGCAGTTCTTC.

The chain uses TRBV7-9 and TRBJ1-1, with 7 bases aligning to TRBD1. The CDR3 is 13 residues long. V dropped 5 bases and J dropped 6; count of bases not matched to a gene: 6. Germline CDR1 and CDR2: SEHNR and FQNEAQ (reference sequence). This CDR3 reads CASSLMTGSEAFF. CDR3 in DNA: TGTGCCAGCAGCCTAATGACAGGGTCTGAAGCTTTCTTT. Together with reference TRBV7-9 and TRBJ1-1, the CDR3 gives the full variable domain: DTGVSQNPRHKITKRGQNVTFRCDPISEHNRLYWYRQTLGQGPEFLTYFQNEAQLEKSRLLSDRFSAERPKGSFSTLEIQRTEQGDSAMYLCASSLMTGSEAFFGQGTRLTVV.

The V call is TRBV2, the J call TRBJ1-1; tentatively, D is TRBD1 (6 bases). CDR3 length: 12 amino acids. V was cut by 8 bases and J by 2 bases, with 9 bases left in between. Germline-derived CDR1 and CDR2 are SNHLY and FYNNEI. CDR3 nucleotide sequence: TGTGCCAGCCTACAGGGTAACACTGAAGCTTTCTTT. The encoded protein is CASLQGNTEAFF.

The chain joins TRBV7-6 to TRBJ2-1; D is uncertain. V was cut by 1 base and J by 0 bases, with 13 bases left in between. The CDR3 is made up of 17 amino acids. Looked up from germline, CDR1 is SGHVS and CDR2 is FNYEAQ. This CDR3 reads CASSLVGSKSSYNEQFF. Written as DNA, the CDR3 is TGTGCCAGCAGCTTAGTCGGTAGCAAGAGCTCCTACAATGAGCAGTTCTTC. Drawing the rest from reference TRBV7-6 and TRBJ2-1, the complete variable domain is GAGVSQSPRYKVTKRGQDVALRCDPISGHVSLYWYRQALGQGPEFLTYFNYEAQQDKSGLPNDRFSAERPEGSISTLTIQRTEQRDSAMYRCASSLVGSKSSYNEQFFGPGTRLTVL.

This chain joins TRBV5-1 and TRBJ1-5; D is unclear. V shed 4 bases and J shed 7 bases, with 21 bases lying between them. The germline gives CDR1 SGHRS, CDR2 YFSETQ. The CDR3 is made up of 16 amino acids. CDR3 region: CASSPAPGVEGQPQHF. The CDR3 DNA reads TGCGCCAGCAGCCCGGCCCCCGGGGTGGAAGGGCAGCCCCAGCATTTT. Variable domain in full (rest from reference TRBV5-1 and TRBJ1-5): KAGVTQTPRYLIKTRGQQVTLSCSPISGHRSVSWYQQTPGQGLQFLFEYFSETQRNKGNFPGRFSGRQFSNSRSEMNVSTLELGDSALYLCASSPAPGVEGQPQHFGDGTRLSIL.

This clone was counted a few times. The chain combines TRBV9 with TRBJ2-1; 9 positions match TRBD2. This CDR3 region has 16 residues. Per germline, CDR1 SGDLS and CDR2 YYNGEE. Germline trimming cut 3 bases from V and 0 bases from J; bases unmatched to any gene: 4. The CDR3 DNA follows: TGTGCCAGCAGCGGACTTAGCGGGAGCTCCTACAATGAGCAGTTCTTC. Translation gives CASSGLSGSSYNEQFF.

The chain joins TRBV10-3 to TRBJ1-1, with 7 bases identical to TRBD1. Germline V CDR1 and CDR2: ENHRY, SYGVKD. The junction had 14 bases not matched to a gene; V was cut back by 11 bases and J by 11 bases. The CDR3 runs to 12 residues. CDR3 protein: CAAWDRPSYAFF. CDR3 nucleotide sequence: TGTGCCGCCTGGGACAGACCTTCCTACGCTTTCTTT.

The chain has TRBV27 and TRBJ1-1, with a weak D call TRBD1 (5 bases). Germline CDR1 reads MNHEY; CDR2 reads SMNVEV (reference sequence). V lost 8 bases, J lost 3 bases, and 22 bases lay in between. The CDR3 runs to 16 residues. The CDR3, as DNA: TGTGCCAGCTGGGACCTACAATTGGGGAGGGACACTGAAGCTTTCTTT. This translates into CASWDLQLGRDTEAFF.

The chain has TRBV13 and TRBJ1-2; weak D call: TRBD1 (5 bases). The CDR3 totals 15 residues. Germline CDR1 reads PRHDT; CDR2 reads FYEKMQ (reference sequence). Trimming stripped 1 base from V and 3 bases from J, with 12 bases between. The CDR3 is CASSLDGDRYYGYTF. The CDR3 region has the DNA TGTGCCAGCAGCTTAGATGGTGACAGATACTATGGCTACACCTTC.

The chain links TRBV5-4 to TRBJ1-2; D might be TRBD1 (6 bases). Germline CDR1 and CDR2: SGHNT and YYREEE (reference sequence). This CDR3 spans 15 amino acids. Trimming removed 4 bases from V and 5 bases from J, with 18 bases in between. In DNA form, the CDR3 reads TGTGCCAGCAGCCATTCGACAGGAGGTCTATATGGCTACACCTTC. Translated, it gives CASSHSTGGLYGYTF.

CDR3 sequence reads: CASSLAGGKTPLHF. In DNA form, the CDR3 reads TGTGCCAGCAGCTTAGCAGGGGGCAAAACACCCCTCCACTTT. The rearrangement links TRBV7-9 to TRBJ1-6, with TRBD1 matching over 7 bases. Germline loops: CDR1 SEHNR, CDR2 FQNEAQ (reference sequence). V lost 0 bases and J lost 11; bases outside the gene matches: 4. CDR3 length equals 14 residues.

J is TRBJ2-1 and V is TRBV7-9; the match to TRBD2 covers 7 bases. There are 14 residues in the CDR3. With V trimmed by 3 bases and J by 4 bases, 3 bases remained unmatched. Germline V gene lookup returns CDR1 SEHNR and CDR2 FQNEAQ (reference sequence). The CDR3 spells CASSLSSGYNEQFF. The CDR3, as DNA: TGTGCCAGCAGCTTGTCTAGCGGTTACAATGAGCAGTTCTTC.

V gene TRBV28 combines with J gene TRBJ2-2; possible D gene TRBD2, 7 bases. The germline gives CDR1 MDHEN, CDR2 SYDVKM. V lost 5 bases to trimming and J lost 4 bases, with 20 bases between them. The CDR3 covers 17 residues. CDR3 amino acids: CASSAQGLSWGTGELFF. DNA for the CDR3: TGTGCCAGCAGTGCACAGGGACTATCCTGGGGCACCGGGGAGCTGTTTTTT.

Remarks on this clone: This CDR3 is also generated by other DNA sequences in the sample. This chain links TRBV19 with TRBJ1-2; TRBD1 matches 7 bases. The CDR3 extends over 13 amino acids. Germline V CDR1 and CDR2: LNHDA, SQIVND (reference sequence). The V gene end was trimmed by 3 bases and the J gene end by 5 bases; junction bases not matched to a gene: 3. CDR3 in amino acids: CASSIDRDYGYTF. The CDR3 nucleotides are TGTGCCAGTAGTATTGACAGGGATTATGGCTACACCTTC. Full variable domain (outside the CDR3, taken from reference TRBV19 and TRBJ1-2): DGGITQSPKYLFRKEGQNVTLSCEQNLNHDAMYWYRQDPGQGLRLIYYSQIVNDFQKGDIAEGYSVSREKKESFPLTVTSAQKNPTAFYLCASSIDRDYGYTFGSGTRLTVV.

The chain recombines TRBV28 with TRBJ1-5; weak D call: TRBD1 (5 bases). V lost 3 bases to trimming and J lost 3 bases, with 21 bases between them. The CDR3 is 18 residues long. Germline assignment: CDR1 MDHEN and CDR2 SYDVKM. The CDR3 coding sequence is TGTGCCAGCAGTTTTTTTAAAGGACTACCAGGGATCAATCAGCCCCAGCATTTT. It yields the protein CASSFFKGLPGINQPQHF.